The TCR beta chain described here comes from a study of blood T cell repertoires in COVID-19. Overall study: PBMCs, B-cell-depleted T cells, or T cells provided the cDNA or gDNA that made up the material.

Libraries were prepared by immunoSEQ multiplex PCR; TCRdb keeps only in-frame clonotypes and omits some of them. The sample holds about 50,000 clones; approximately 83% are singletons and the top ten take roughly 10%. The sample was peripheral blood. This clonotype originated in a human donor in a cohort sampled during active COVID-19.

The CDR3 DNA reads TGTGCCAGCAGCTCCCTCGGGCTAGCGGGAGGGACCCTCCCGGATACGCAGTATTTT. Protein sequence: CASSSLGLAGGTLPDTQYF. This chain links TRBV11-2 with TRBJ2-3; 12 bases fit TRBD2. J lost 6 bases, V lost 4 bases, and 17 bases had no gene match. There are 19 residues in the CDR3. Germline assignment: CDR1 SGHAT and CDR2 FQNNGV.